This T cell receptor beta chain was recovered during a study of CD8 T cells in Susac syndrome (dated by TCRdb to 2018 to 2020). Context from the whole study: The study used repertoire sequencing to test whether antigen drove CD8+ T cell activation and differentiation in Susac syndrome. Beyond this particular receptor, the publication reports: The number of individuals in the TCR sequencing and HLA analysis was recognized as being relatively small.

The V end loses 6 bases and the J end loses 3 bases, and a stretch of 6 bases separates them. The CDR3 holds 11 amino acids from the cysteine to the valine. Only the CDR3 part of the read is kept: 33 bases, read in frame from the first base. Looking up the germline V gene yields CDR1 SNHLY and CDR2 FYNNEI. RNA was extracted using the RNeasy kit, and roughly 0.5 to 1 ug of the RNA was reverse transcribed with random hexamers. The immunoSEQ multiplex PCR assay, which covers 54 Vbeta and 13 Jbeta segments, was used to amplify TCR beta CDR3 regions. PCR amplification bias was corrected using a synthetic template baseline for primer optimization and computational correction. In the authors' own workflow: Reads were assigned to V, D and J genes according to IMGT and analyzed in immunoSEQ Analyzer, with only productive sequences retained. Clonality was computed as one minus Shannon entropy normalized by log2 of the number of productive unique sequences. For each patient and control, public and private clones were evaluated among the 100 most prevalent clones. A clone was defined as Susac-specific if it was absent from the healthy and MS cohorts, from more than 850 published viral clones and from other ImmuneACCESS disease sequences. The raw public reads went through TCRdb reprocessing: fastp at Q25, MiXCR clone calling, in-frame beta chains kept. Entries are consolidated by CDR3 protein sequence, retaining the most common genes and DNA. TCRdb, rather than the study authors, made the V and J calls. The sample yields a few hundred thousand distinct CDR3 sequences; 85% to 95% were counted once. The top ten constitute about 0.08% of the sample.

Remarks on this clonotype: Its cognate antigen has yet to be identified. Base qualities are not at hand, and no much larger clone is one base apart.

Peripheral blood CD8+ and CD4+ T cells from healthy donors, Susac syndrome patients and multiple sclerosis patients were profiled by high-throughput TCR beta sequencing. The multiple sclerosis controls were treatment-naive patients who had stable or active relapsing-remitting disease and met the revised McDonald criteria. CD8+ TEMRA cells were enriched by FACS, while bulk CD8+ and CD4+ T cells were purified by magnetic negative isolation. Blood was collected in EDTA tubes and processed within 24 hours, with PBMCs isolated through density gradient centrifugation. PBMCs intended for TCR sequencing were frozen in liquid nitrogen and were later thawed in a 37 degrees C water bath. The sorted or isolated CD4+, CD8+ and CD8+ TEMRA cells had a purity of 90% or higher.

The sequencing input was CD4+ T cells from PBMCs. The rearranged segments are TRBV2 and TRBJ2-7; too little of a D gene remains to name it. The source is a human donor with multiple sclerosis. The DNA reads TGTGCCAGCAGATTCCTCTACGAGCAGTACGTC. It codes for CASRFLYEQYV.